Shown below are 21 T cell receptor beta chains from a single sample sequenced in a study of identical twins. TCRdb reanalysed the 5' RACE reads using MiXCR and keeps one entry per CDR3 protein. The data show nearly 900,000 distinct CDR3 sequences, approximately 13% seen once. Another study also made use of these data, one on yellow fever vaccine responses in identical twins.

The sample was PBMCs. These receptors were collected from a woman aged 18-30 years in good health.

This chain joins TRBV6-2 or TRBV6-3 and TRBJ2-5, with 7 bases lining up with TRBD1. CDR1 MNHEY and CDR2 SVGEGT come from the germline V gene. CDR3 size: 18 residues. V trimming: 4 bases; J trimming: 4 bases; junction bases outside the gene matches: 18. CDR3 region: CASSSTNPQDRARETQYF. The DNA of the CDR3 is TGTGCCAGCAGTTCCACAAATCCTCAAGACAGGGCCAGAGAGACCCAGTACTTC.

This clonotype was counted many times. The V call is TRBV12-3 or TRBV12-4, the J call TRBJ1-1; D not resolved. The CDR3 has 13 amino acids. Trimming stripped 5 bases from V and 4 bases from J, with 11 bases between. The CDR3 DNA follows: TGTGCCAGCAGTCCCTCCGGACTCACTGAAGCTTTCTTT. Amino acid sequence: CASSPSGLTEAFF.

The chain recombines TRBV19 with TRBJ1-1; D unresolved. The V gene's germline CDR1 is LNHDA and CDR2 SQIVND (reference sequence). This CDR3 has 12 amino acids. The V and J ends lost 6 bases and 1 base respectively, with 6 bases between them. The CDR3: CASREWNTEAFF. CDR3 DNA sequence: TGTGCCAGTAGGGAGTGGAACACTGAAGCTTTCTTT.

This clonotype was picked up a small number of times. The V call is TRBV6-5, the J call TRBJ1-5; D is undetermined. The V and J ends lost 4 bases and 0 bases respectively, with 10 bases between them. Germline CDR1 reads MNHEY; CDR2 reads SVGAGI. The CDR3 is 15 amino acids. The CDR3 protein is CASSSTLHSNQPQHF. The DNA for the CDR3 is TGTGCCAGCAGTTCGACCCTTCATAGCAATCAGCCCCAGCATTTT.

This clonotype was picked up a small number of times. This chain joins TRBV19 and TRBJ2-7, with D unresolved. This CDR3 comprises 14 residues. Per germline, CDR1 LNHDA and CDR2 SQIVND (reference sequence). Trimming pared 4 bases from V and 2 bases from J, leaving 12 bases between. In nucleotides, the CDR3 is TGTGCCAGTAGTAGGTGGGAAACTACCTACGAGCAGTACTTC. Its protein is CASSRWETTYEQYF.

The sample holds a few counts of this clonotype. DNA for the CDR3: TGTGCCAGCAGTTACGATAACCACGCCGCAGATACGCAGTATTTT. It translates to CASSYDNHAADTQYF. V and J are TRBV6-2 or TRBV6-3 and TRBJ2-3; D remains unclear. CDR3 size: 15 residues. Trimming cost V 2 bases and J 4 bases, with 13 bases left between them. Germline V gene data show CDR1 as MNHEY and CDR2 as SVGEGT.

There are a few counts of this clonotype. The V call is TRBV5-1, the J call TRBJ2-3; D is undetermined. This CDR3 is 14 amino acids long. Germline CDR1 and CDR2: SGHRS and YFSETQ. Trimming took off 1 base at V and 4 bases at J, with 10 bases between the two ends. This chain's CDR3 is CASSLNSPPDTQYF. The CDR3 region has the DNA TGCGCCAGCAGCTTGAACTCCCCCCCAGATACGCAGTATTTT.

There are many counts of this clonotype. The chain links TRBV5-6 to TRBJ2-2; possible D gene TRBD2, 5 bases. Germline CDR1 SGHDT, CDR2 YYEEEE. With 2 bases removed from V and 6 bases from J, the gap between germline ends came to 8 bases. The CDR3 totals 13 residues. CDR3 nucleotides: TGTGCCAGCAGCTTAAGCGGCCCCGGGGAGCTGTTTTTT. The encoded protein is CASSLSGPGELFF.

The chain links TRBV6-1 to TRBJ2-2; D may be TRBD1 (5 bases). Germline assignment: CDR1 MNHNS and CDR2 SASEGT. This CDR3 is 15 amino acids long. Trimming took 5 bases from V and 5 from J, leaving 15 bases between them. In DNA, the CDR3 is TGTGCCAGCAGTCCTTACAGGATGTTAACCGGGGAGCTGTTTTTT. Its translation: CASSPYRMLTGELFF.

This clonotype was seen more than once but under ten times. The chain carries TRBV24-1 and TRBJ2-1, with D perhaps assigned TRBD1 or TRBD2 (8 bases each). This CDR3 is 19 amino acids long. Looked up from germline, CDR1 is KGHDR and CDR2 is SFDVKD. V shed 7 bases and J shed 1 base, with 25 bases lying between them. In DNA form, the CDR3 reads TGTGCCACCAGAGCAGGGGGCCGGGACGGCGGGAGGTCCTACAATGAGCAGTTCTTC. Translating gives CATRAGGRDGGRSYNEQFF.

Ten or more counts support this clonotype. V and J are TRBV12-3 or TRBV12-4 and TRBJ2-5, with 10 bases that match TRBD2. The CDR3 sequence is 15 residues long. With V trimmed by 4 bases and J by 2 bases, 4 bases remained unmatched. Here the CDR3 DNA reads TGTGCCAGCAGTTCACTAGCGGGGAAGCAAGAGACCCAGTACTTC. It is translated as CASSSLAGKQETQYF.

This chain uses TRBV20-1 with TRBJ1-1; D gene uncertain. Germline CDR1 is DFQATT and CDR2 is SNEGSKA (reference sequence). The CDR3 covers 13 residues. The germline V and J ends were trimmed by 2 bases and 0 bases, with 7 bases remaining between them. For the CDR3, the DNA is TGCAGTGCTAGAACTGGGATGAACACTGAAGCTTTCTTT. This gives the protein CSARTGMNTEAFF.

The rearrangement joins TRBV7-6 to TRBJ1-5; 9 bases match TRBD1. The CDR3 has 19 amino acids. Trimming cost V 0 bases and J 0 bases; bases outside gene matches: 9. Looked up from germline, CDR1 is SGHVS and CDR2 is FNYEAQ. CDR3 sequence: CASSLAVGTGIDSNQPQHF. DNA for the CDR3: TGTGCCAGCAGCTTAGCTGTCGGGACAGGGATTGATAGCAATCAGCCCCAGCATTTT.

There are many counts of this clonotype. The chain links TRBV29-1 to TRBJ2-1, with 12 bases that match TRBD2. This CDR3 has 15 amino acids. Looked up from germline, CDR1 is SQVTM and CDR2 is ANQGSEA. Trimming at V came to 3 bases and at J to 0 bases, leaving 0 bases not matched to a gene. CDR3 in DNA: TGCAGCGTTGAGGGACTAGCGGGCTCCTACAATGAGCAGTTCTTC. It encodes CSVEGLAGSYNEQFF.

The J gene is TRBJ2-5, the V gene TRBV29-1, with 9 bases aligning to TRBD2. The CDR3 has 16 amino acids. Germline V gives CDR1 SQVTM, CDR2 ANQGSEA. Trimming took 4 bases from V and 4 from J; bases not matched to a gene: 13. The chain's CDR3 is CSVGGLAGGPGETQYF. DNA for the CDR3: TGCAGCGTTGGCGGTCTGGCGGGGGGGCCAGGAGAGACCCAGTACTTC. Complete variable domain (other parts from reference TRBV29-1 and TRBJ2-5): SAVISQKPSRDICQRGTSLTIQCQVDSQVTMMFWYRQQPGQSLTLIATANQGSEATYESGFVIDKFPISRPNLTFSTLTVSNMSPEDSSIYLCSVGGLAGGPGETQYFGPGTRLLVL.

This clonotype was observed a handful of times. The gene calls are TRBV7-9 and TRBJ1-5, with D possibly TRBD1 on 6 matching bases. Germline V gene data show CDR1 as SEHNR and CDR2 as FQNEAQ (reference sequence). V was clipped by 6 bases and J by 6 bases, with 15 bases between them. The CDR3 runs to 14 residues. DNA for the CDR3: TGTGCCAGCAGTAAGGGGGGGGGCCGTCAGCCCCAGCATTTT. Protein product: CASSKGGGRQPQHF. The whole variable domain, remainder taken from reference TRBV7-9 and TRBJ1-5, is DTGVSQNPRHKITKRGQNVTFRCDPISEHNRLYWYRQTLGQGPEFLTYFQNEAQLEKSRLLSDRFSAERPKGSFSTLEIQRTEQGDSAMYLCASSKGGGRQPQHFGDGTRLSIL.

The chain combines TRBV6-1 with TRBJ2-7, with 7 bases matching TRBD1. The V gene's germline CDR1 is MNHNS and CDR2 SASEGT. V gave up 6 bases and J gave up 3 bases; unmatched junction bases: 17. This CDR3 is built from 17 residues. The CDR3: CASREREDRANFYEQYF. The CDR3 region has the DNA TGTGCCAGCAGAGAGCGAGAAGACAGGGCTAACTTCTACGAGCAGTACTTC.

In its sample, this clonotype was seen many times. The CDR3 DNA sequence: TGTGCCAGCAGTTTTGGGGCAGCCTATCAGCCCCAGCATTTT. This translates into CASSFGAAYQPQHF. The chain employs TRBV12-3 or TRBV12-4 and TRBJ1-5, with TRBD1 as a possible D gene (5 bases). V was clipped by 3 bases and J by 5 bases, with 11 bases between them. This CDR3 region has 14 residues.

This chain links TRBV3-1 with TRBJ2-5, with D hard to call. V lost 4 bases and J lost 5, with 11 bases in between. Germline V gene lookup returns CDR1 LGHDT and CDR2 YNNKEL (reference sequence). The CDR3 covers 13 residues. The CDR3 DNA reads TGTGCCAGCAGCCTACAGTTTAGTGAGACCCAGTACTTC. Protein sequence: CASSLQFSETQYF.

This clonotype was detected only a few times. The chain combines TRBV7-2 with TRBJ2-7; perhaps TRBD2 as D (6 bases). Germline loops: CDR1 SGHTA, CDR2 FQGNSA. V lost 1 base to trimming and J lost 4 bases, with 11 bases between them. CDR3 length equals 14 residues. CDR3 amino acids: CASSLVNSGYEQYV. CDR3 nucleotide sequence: TGTGCCAGCAGCTTAGTGAATAGCGGTTACGAGCAGTACGTC.

This clonotype was counted only a few times. The V call is TRBV15, the J call TRBJ2-7, with 7 bases that match TRBD2. Germline V gene lookup returns CDR1 LNHNV and CDR2 YYDKDF (reference sequence). The length of the CDR3 is 12 residues. V was pared by 5 bases and J by 7 bases, with 5 bases of the junction left unmatched. The CDR3 region has the DNA TGTGCCACCAGCCTACTAGCGAGGGAGCAGTACTTC. Translated, it gives CATSLLAREQYF.